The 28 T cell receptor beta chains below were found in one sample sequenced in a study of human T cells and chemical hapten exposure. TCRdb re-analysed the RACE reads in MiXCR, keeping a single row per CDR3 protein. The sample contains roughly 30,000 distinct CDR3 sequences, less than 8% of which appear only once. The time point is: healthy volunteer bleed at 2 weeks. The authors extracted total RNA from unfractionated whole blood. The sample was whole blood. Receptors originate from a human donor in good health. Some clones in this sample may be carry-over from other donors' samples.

This CDR3 reads CASRPWENEQFF. The CDR3 region has the DNA TGCGCCAGCAGGCCCTGGGAGAATGAGCAGTTCTTC. J is TRBJ2-1 and V is TRBV4-3; D perhaps matches TRBD2 (5 bases). This CDR3 comprises 12 residues. The V gene's germline CDR1 is LGHNA and CDR2 YSLEER. Trimming removed 6 bases from V and 7 bases from J, with 10 bases in between.

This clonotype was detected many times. CDR3 nucleotides: TGTGCCAGCAGTGAGGAATCAGGGCGTTTAGAGGGCTACACCTTC. Amino acid sequence: CASSEESGRLEGYTF. This chain joins TRBV25-1 and TRBJ1-2; D may be TRBD1 (5 bases). V dropped 3 bases and J dropped 8 bases, with 19 bases sitting between them. This CDR3 contains 15 residues. Germline loops: CDR1 MGHDK, CDR2 SYGVNS.

For the CDR3, the DNA is TGCGCCAGCAGCTTGGGCGGGATCAGCACAGATACGCAGTATTTT. It yields the protein CASSLGGISTDTQYF. The V call is TRBV5-1, the J call TRBJ2-3; D is possibly TRBD2 (6 bases). The CDR3 loop spans 15 amino acids. Germline assignment: CDR1 SGHRS and CDR2 YFSETQ. Trimming left V 0 bases short and J 0 bases short, with 8 bases between.

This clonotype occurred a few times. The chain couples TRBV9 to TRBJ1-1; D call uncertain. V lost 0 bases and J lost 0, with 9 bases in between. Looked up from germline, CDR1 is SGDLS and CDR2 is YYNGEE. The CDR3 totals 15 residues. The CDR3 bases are TGTGCCAGCAGCGTAGATCCAGGTATGAACACTGAAGCTTTCTTT. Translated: CASSVDPGMNTEAFF.

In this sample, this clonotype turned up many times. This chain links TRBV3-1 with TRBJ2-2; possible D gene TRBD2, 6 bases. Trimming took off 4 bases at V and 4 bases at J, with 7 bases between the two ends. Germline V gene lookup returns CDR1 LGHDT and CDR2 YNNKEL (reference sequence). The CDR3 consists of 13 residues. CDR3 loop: CASSRTTTGELFF. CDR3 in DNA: TGTGCCAGCAGCCGGACTACCACCGGGGAGCTGTTTTTT.

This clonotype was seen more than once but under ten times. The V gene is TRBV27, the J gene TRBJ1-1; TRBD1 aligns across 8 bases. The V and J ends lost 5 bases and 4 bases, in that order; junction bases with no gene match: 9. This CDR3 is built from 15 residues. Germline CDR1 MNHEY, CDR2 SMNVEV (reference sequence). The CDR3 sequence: CASSPGTGGGTEAFF. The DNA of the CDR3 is TGTGCCAGCAGTCCAGGGACAGGAGGTGGCACTGAAGCTTTCTTT.

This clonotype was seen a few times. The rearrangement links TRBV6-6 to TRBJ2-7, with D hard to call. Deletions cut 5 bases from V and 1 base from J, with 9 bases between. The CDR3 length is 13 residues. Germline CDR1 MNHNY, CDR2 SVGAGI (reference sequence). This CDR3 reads CASSPNRSYEQYF. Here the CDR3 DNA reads TGTGCCAGCAGTCCCAACAGATCCTACGAGCAGTACTTC.

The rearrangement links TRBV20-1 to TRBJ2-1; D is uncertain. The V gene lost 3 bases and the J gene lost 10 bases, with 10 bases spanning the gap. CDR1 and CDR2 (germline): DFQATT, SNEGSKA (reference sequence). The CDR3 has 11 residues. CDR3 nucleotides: TGCAGTGCTAGCGGAGTGGGGGAGCAGTTCTTC. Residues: CSASGVGEQFF.

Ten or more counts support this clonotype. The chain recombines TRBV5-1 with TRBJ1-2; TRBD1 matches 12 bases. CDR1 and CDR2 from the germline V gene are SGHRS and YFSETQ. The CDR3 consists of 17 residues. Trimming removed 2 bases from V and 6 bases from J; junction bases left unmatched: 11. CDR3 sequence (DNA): TGCGCCAGCAGCTTACCACCCGGGACAGGGGGCTCGGATGGCTACACCTTC. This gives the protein CASSLPPGTGGSDGYTF.

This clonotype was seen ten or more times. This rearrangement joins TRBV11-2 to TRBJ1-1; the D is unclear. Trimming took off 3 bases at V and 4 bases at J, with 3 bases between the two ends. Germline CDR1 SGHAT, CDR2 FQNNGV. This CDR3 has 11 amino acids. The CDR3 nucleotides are TGTGCCAGCAGCTTTGTCACTGAAGCTTTCTTT. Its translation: CASSFVTEAFF. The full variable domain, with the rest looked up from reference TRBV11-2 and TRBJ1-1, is EAGVAQSPRYKIIEKRQSVAFWCNPISGHATLYWYQQILGQGPKLLIQFQNNGVVDDSQLPKDRFSAERLKGVDSTLKIQPAKLEDSAVYLCASSFVTEAFFGQGTRLTVV.

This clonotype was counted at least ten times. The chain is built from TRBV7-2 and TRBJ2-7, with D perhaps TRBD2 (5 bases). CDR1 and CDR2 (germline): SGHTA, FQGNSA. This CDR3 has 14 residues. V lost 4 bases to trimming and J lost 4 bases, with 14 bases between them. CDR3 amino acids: CASSSQALDYEQYF. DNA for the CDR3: TGTGCCAGCAGCTCCCAGGCACTAGATTACGAGCAGTACTTC.

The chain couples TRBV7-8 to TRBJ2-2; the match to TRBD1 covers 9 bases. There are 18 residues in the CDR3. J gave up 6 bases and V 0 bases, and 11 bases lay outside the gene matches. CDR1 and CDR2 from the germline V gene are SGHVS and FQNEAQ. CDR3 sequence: CASSLALTGGTRAGELFF. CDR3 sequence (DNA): TGTGCCAGCAGCTTAGCCCTAACAGGGGGCACCCGCGCCGGGGAGCTGTTTTTT.

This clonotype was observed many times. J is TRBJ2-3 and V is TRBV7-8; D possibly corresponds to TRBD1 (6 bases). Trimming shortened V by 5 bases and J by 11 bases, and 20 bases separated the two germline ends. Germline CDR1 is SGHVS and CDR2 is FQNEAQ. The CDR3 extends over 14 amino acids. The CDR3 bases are TGTGCCAGCAGCGGGGGCCATGGTTCGATTAGGCAGTATTTT. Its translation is CASSGGHGSIRQYF.

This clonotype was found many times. The CDR3 sequence: CASSARKAWNTEAFF. The DNA for the CDR3 is TGTGCCAGCAGTGCAAGGAAAGCATGGAACACTGAAGCTTTCTTT. This rearrangement joins TRBV2 to TRBJ1-1; D gene ambiguous. The CDR3 length is 15 residues. The germline V gene has CDR1 SNHLY and CDR2 FYNNEI. Trimming stripped 4 bases from V and 1 base from J, with 13 bases between.

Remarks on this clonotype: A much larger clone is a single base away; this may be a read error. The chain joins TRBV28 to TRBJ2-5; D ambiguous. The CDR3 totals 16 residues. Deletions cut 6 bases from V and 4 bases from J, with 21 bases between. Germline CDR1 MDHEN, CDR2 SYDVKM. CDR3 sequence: CASSPPWQERRETQYF. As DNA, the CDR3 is TGTGCCAGCAGCCCCCCGTGGCAGGAGAGAAGAGAGACCCAGTACTTC.

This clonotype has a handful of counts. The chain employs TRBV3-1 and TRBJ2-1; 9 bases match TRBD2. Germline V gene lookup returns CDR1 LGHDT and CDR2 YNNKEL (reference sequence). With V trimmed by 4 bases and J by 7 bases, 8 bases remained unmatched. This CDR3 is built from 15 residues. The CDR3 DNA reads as TGTGCCAGCAGCCTGCGAGCGGGGGGTGGAAATGAGCAGTTCTTC. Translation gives CASSLRAGGGNEQFF.

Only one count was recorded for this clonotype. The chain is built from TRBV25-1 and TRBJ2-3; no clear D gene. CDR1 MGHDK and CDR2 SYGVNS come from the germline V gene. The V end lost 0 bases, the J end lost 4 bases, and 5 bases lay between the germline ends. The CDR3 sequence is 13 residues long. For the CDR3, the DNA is TGTGCCAGCAGTGAATATGGCCCAGATACGCAGTATTTT. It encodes CASSEYGPDTQYF.

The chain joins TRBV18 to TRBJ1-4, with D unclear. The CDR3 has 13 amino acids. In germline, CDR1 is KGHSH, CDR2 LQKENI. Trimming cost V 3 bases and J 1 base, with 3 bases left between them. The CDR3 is CASSPETNEKLFF. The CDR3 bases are TGTGCCAGCTCACCGGAAACTAATGAAAAACTGTTTTTT.

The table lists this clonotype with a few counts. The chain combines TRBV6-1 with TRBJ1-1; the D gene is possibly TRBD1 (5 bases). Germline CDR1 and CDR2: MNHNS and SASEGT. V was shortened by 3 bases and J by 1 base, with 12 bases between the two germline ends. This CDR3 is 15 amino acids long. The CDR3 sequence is CASSDGHKGNTEAFF. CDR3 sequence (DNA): TGTGCCAGCAGTGATGGACACAAGGGGAACACTGAAGCTTTCTTT.

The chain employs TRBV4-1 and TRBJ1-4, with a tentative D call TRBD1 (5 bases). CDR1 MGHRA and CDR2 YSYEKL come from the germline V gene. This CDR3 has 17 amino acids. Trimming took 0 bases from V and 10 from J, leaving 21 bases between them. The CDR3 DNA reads TGCGCCAGCAGCCAAGAATCAATCACTAAACTCGGGGGAAAACTGTTTTTT. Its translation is CASSQESITKLGGKLFF.

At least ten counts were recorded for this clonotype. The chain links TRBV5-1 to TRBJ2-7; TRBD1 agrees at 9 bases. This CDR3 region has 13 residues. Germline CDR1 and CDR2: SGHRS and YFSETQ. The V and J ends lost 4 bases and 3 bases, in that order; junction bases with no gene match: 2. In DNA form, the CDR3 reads TGCGCCAGCAGCCAGACAGGGGGCTACGAGCAGTACTTC. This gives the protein CASSQTGGYEQYF.

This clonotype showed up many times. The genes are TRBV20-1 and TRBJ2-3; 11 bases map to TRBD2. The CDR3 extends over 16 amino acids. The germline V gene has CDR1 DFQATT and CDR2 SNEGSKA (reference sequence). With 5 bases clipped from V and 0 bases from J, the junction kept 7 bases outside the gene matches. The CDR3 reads CSAGWGLAASTDTQYF. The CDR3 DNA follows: TGCAGTGCTGGCTGGGGACTAGCGGCTAGCACAGATACGCAGTATTTT.

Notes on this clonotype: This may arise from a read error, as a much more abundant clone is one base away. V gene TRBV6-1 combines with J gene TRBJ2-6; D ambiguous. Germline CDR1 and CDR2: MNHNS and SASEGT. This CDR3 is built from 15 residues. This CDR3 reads CASSEEGSGTNVLTF. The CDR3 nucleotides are TGTGCCAGCAGTGAAGAGGGCTCTGGGACCAACGTCCTGACTTTC.

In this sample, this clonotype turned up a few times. The CDR3 loop is CASSRVDKGKGKLFF. CDR3 sequence (DNA): TGTGCCAGCAGTCGGGTCGACAAAGGCAAGGGGAAGCTGTTTTTT. The chain combines TRBV11-3 with TRBJ2-2; maybe TRBD1 (5 bases). Germline CDR1 is SGHNT and CDR2 is YENEEA. V dropped 6 bases and J dropped 12 bases, with 23 bases sitting between them. The CDR3 consists of 15 residues.

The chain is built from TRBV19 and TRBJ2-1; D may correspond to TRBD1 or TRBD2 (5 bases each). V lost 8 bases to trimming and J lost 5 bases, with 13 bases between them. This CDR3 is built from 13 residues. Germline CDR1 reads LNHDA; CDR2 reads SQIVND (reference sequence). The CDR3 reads CASSSGTNNEQFF. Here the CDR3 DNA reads TGTGCCAGTTCGTCCGGGACCAACAATGAGCAGTTCTTC.

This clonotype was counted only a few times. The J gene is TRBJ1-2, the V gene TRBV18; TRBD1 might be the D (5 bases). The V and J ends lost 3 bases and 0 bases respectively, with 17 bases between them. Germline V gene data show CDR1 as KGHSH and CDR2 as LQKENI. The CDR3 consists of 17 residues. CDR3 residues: CASSPGRGFSSNYGYTF. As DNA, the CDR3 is TGTGCCAGCTCACCCGGCCGGGGGTTCTCGTCTAACTATGGCTACACCTTC.

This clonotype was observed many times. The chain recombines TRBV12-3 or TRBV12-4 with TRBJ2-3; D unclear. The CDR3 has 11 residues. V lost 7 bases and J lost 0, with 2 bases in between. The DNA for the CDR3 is TGTGCCAGCACCAGCACAGATACGCAGTATTTT. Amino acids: CASTSTDTQYF.

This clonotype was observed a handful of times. The chain's CDR3 is CASSPRAGSYGYTF. CDR3 DNA sequence: TGTGCCAGCTCACCACGGGCAGGGAGCTATGGCTACACCTTC. The chain joins TRBV18 to TRBJ1-2, with D possibly being TRBD1 (5 bases). This CDR3 is built from 14 residues. V was clipped by 1 base and J by 4 bases, with 10 bases between them. Germline V gives CDR1 KGHSH, CDR2 LQKENI. Complete variable domain (other parts from reference TRBV18 and TRBJ1-2): NAGVMQNPRHLVRRRGQEARLRCSPMKGHSHVYWYRQLPEEGLKFMVYLQKENIIDESGMPKERFSAEFPKEGPSILRIQQVVRGDSAAYFCASSPRAGSYGYTFGSGTRLTVV.